Following are 17 T cell receptor beta chains from one sample sequenced in a study of early T cells in non-severe SARS-CoV-2 infection. TCRdb called the 5' RACE reads again in MiXCR, with one record for every CDR3 protein. Of 50,000 or so distinct CDR3 sequences listed, around 5.6% are singletons. Material: whole blood. These receptors came from an adult who was a healthcare worker with PCR-confirmed SARS-CoV-2 infection or an uninfected control (not recorded which).

This chain connects TRBV19 to TRBJ1-5; D not certain. The CDR3 totals 16 residues. Germline V gene lookup returns CDR1 LNHDA and CDR2 SQIVND (reference sequence). Trimming left V 4 bases short and J 2 bases short, with 15 bases between. The CDR3 coding sequence is TGTGCCAGTAGTAACGGGGTTCGGGATGGCAATCAGCCCCAGCATTTT. Translation gives CASSNGVRDGNQPQHF.

The chain has TRBV10-3 and TRBJ2-1, with D tentatively TRBD1 (5 bases). Germline CDR1 reads ENHRY; CDR2 reads SYGVKD. V dropped 9 bases and J dropped 7 bases, with 16 bases sitting between them. The CDR3 is made up of 13 amino acids. The DNA of the CDR3 is TGTGCCATAAAACAAGACAGACTGAATGAGCAGTTCTTC. Translation: CAIKQDRLNEQFF.

This chain links TRBV6-5 with TRBJ2-3, with TRBD2 matching 7 bases. Germline CDR1 MNHEY, CDR2 SVGAGI. V lost 5 bases and J lost 4; bases outside the gene matches: 12. This CDR3 comprises 16 residues. CDR3 loop: CASSTPRLAGSDTQYF. In DNA, the CDR3 is TGTGCCAGCAGTACCCCGCGACTAGCCGGCTCAGATACGCAGTATTTT.

The chain has TRBV12-3 or TRBV12-4 and TRBJ2-5; possibly TRBD2 for D (5 bases). This CDR3 is 13 amino acids long. V lost 1 base and J 2 bases, leaving 5 bases between the germline ends. This CDR3 is CASSLGLQETQYF. CDR3 nucleotides: TGTGCCAGCAGTTTAGGACTACAAGAGACCCAGTACTTC.

This rearrangement joins TRBV6-2 or TRBV6-3 to TRBJ2-1; 12 nucleotides align to TRBD1. This CDR3 has 15 amino acids. CDR1 is MNHEY and CDR2 is SVGEGT in the germline V gene. V lost 5 bases and J lost 8; bases outside the gene matches: 7. CDR3 nucleotide sequence: TGTGCCAGCAGTGATCCGGGACAGGGGGCCTATGAGCAGTTCTTC. Amino acids: CASSDPGQGAYEQFF.

This clonotype has more than one count but fewer than ten. This sequence joins TRBV20-1 and TRBJ1-2; D may be TRBD1 (6 bases). The germline V gene encodes CDR1 DFQATT and CDR2 SNEGSKA (reference sequence). Deletions cut 3 bases from V and 0 bases from J, with 14 bases between. This CDR3 is 15 amino acids long. The CDR3 reads CSASAGAGPNYGYTF. CDR3 in DNA: TGCAGTGCTAGTGCGGGGGCCGGGCCTAACTATGGCTACACCTTC.

This clonotype was seen repeatedly, ten times or more. The V gene is TRBV20-1, the J gene TRBJ1-5, with 11 bases fitting TRBD1. The junction had 9 bases not matched to a gene; V was cut back by 6 bases and J by 5 bases. The V gene's germline CDR1 is DFQATT and CDR2 SNEGSKA (reference sequence). The CDR3 contains 15 residues. The CDR3 loop is CSARPGQGVHQPQHF. CDR3 sequence (DNA): TGCAGTGCCCGACCGGGACAGGGGGTCCATCAGCCCCAGCATTTT.

The chain carries TRBV6-5 and TRBJ1-1; the D gene is possibly TRBD1 (5 bases). The CDR3 is made up of 15 amino acids. Trimming left V 8 bases short and J 6 bases short, with 22 bases between. Germline CDR1 MNHEY, CDR2 SVGAGI. CDR3 in amino acids: CASADAAPRGAEAFF. The CDR3 bases are TGTGCCAGCGCCGATGCGGCCCCCCGGGGGGCTGAAGCTTTCTTT.

The CDR3 sequence is CASTSVGALQETQYF. As DNA, the CDR3 is TGTGCCAGCACTTCCGTTGGGGCGCTCCAAGAGACCCAGTACTTC. The rearrangement joins TRBV7-8 to TRBJ2-5, with D perhaps matching TRBD1 (5 bases). V was clipped by 7 bases and J by 1 base, with 16 bases between them. This CDR3 contains 15 residues. Looked up from germline, CDR1 is SGHVS and CDR2 is FQNEAQ.

This clonotype was seen a few times. The genes are TRBV20-1 and TRBJ2-3, with a tentative D call TRBD2 (7 bases). This CDR3 contains 15 residues. V lost 0 bases and J 3 bases, leaving 13 bases between the germline ends. Looked up from germline, CDR1 is DFQATT and CDR2 is SNEGSKA (reference sequence). The CDR3, as DNA: TGCAGTGCTAGAGATGGGGCGGGGGCGACAGATACGCAGTATTTT. Residues: CSARDGAGATDTQYF.

This clonotype was observed many times. The chain carries TRBV29-1 and TRBJ1-5; TRBD1 matches at 8 bases. With V trimmed by 3 bases and J by 5 bases, 3 bases remained unmatched. From germline, CDR1 is SQVTM and CDR2 ANQGSEA. The CDR3 consists of 13 residues. The CDR3: CSVDAGGDQPQHF. The CDR3, as DNA: TGCAGCGTTGACGCAGGGGGCGATCAGCCCCAGCATTTT.

Many counts were recorded for this clonotype. The chain combines TRBV24-1 with TRBJ2-1; 16 bases align to TRBD2. V dropped 10 bases and J dropped 9; count of bases not matched to a gene: 5. Germline V lookup: CDR1 KGHDR, CDR2 SFDVKD. This CDR3 has 14 amino acids. CDR3 sequence (DNA): TGTGCCACTAGGGGACTAGCGGGAGGGAGTGAGCAGTTCTTC. This sequence encodes CATRGLAGGSEQFF.

This clonotype has ten or more counts. V is TRBV12-2 and J is TRBJ2-7; the table's D call, TRBD1, was not checked against the DNA. TRBV12-2 is recorded as a pseudogene. The CDR3 spans 15 residues. Here the CDR3 DNA reads TGTGCAAGTCGCTTGTACGGACAGGGGACCTACGAGCAGTACTTC. Protein sequence: CASRLYGQGTYEQYF.

At least ten counts were recorded for this clonotype. The chain uses TRBV2 and TRBJ2-3; D gene uncertain. The V end was cut by 5 bases, the J end by 0 bases, with 3 bases between. Germline values: CDR1 SNHLY, CDR2 FYNNEI. The CDR3 extends over 12 amino acids. CDR3 in DNA: TGTGCCAGCAGTCCTAGCACAGATACGCAGTATTTT. Translated, it gives CASSPSTDTQYF.

The chain has TRBV11-2 and TRBJ2-7; D unresolved. Trimming removed 0 bases at V and 5 bases at J, with 8 bases between. The germline V gene encodes CDR1 SGHAT and CDR2 FQNNGV. This CDR3 is 13 amino acids long. The CDR3 bases are TGTGCCAGCAGCTTAGATACGCCTCACGAGCAGTACTTC. This encodes CASSLDTPHEQYF. Combining the CDR3 with reference TRBV11-2 and TRBJ2-7 gives the whole variable domain EAGVAQSPRYKIIEKRQSVAFWCNPISGHATLYWYQQILGQGPKLLIQFQNNGVVDDSQLPKDRFSAERLKGVDSTLKIQPAKLEDSAVYLCASSLDTPHEQYFGPGTRLTVT.

This clonotype was observed at least ten times. This chain uses TRBV7-2 with TRBJ2-7, with D possibly matching TRBD2 (6 bases). Germline CDR1 SGHTA, CDR2 FQGNSA. The CDR3 has 16 amino acids. V lost 5 bases and J lost 0, with 17 bases in between. The CDR3 sequence is CASSPGGRALSYEQYF. The CDR3 DNA reads TGTGCCAGCAGCCCCGGAGGGCGGGCCCTCTCCTACGAGCAGTACTTC.

The chain uses TRBV11-2 and TRBJ2-5; D not certain. Deletions cut 2 bases from V and 2 bases from J, with 18 bases between. There are 17 residues in the CDR3. The germline V gene has CDR1 SGHAT and CDR2 FQNNGV. The CDR3 here is CASSLFGVGRSQETQYF. As DNA, the CDR3 is TGTGCCAGCAGCTTATTTGGGGTTGGACGGTCACAAGAGACCCAGTACTTC.